The clone carrying this T cell receptor beta chain has at least ten counts. No antigen is known for it. Through Arm-PCR of CDR3 regions and iRepertoire HTBI primers, TCR beta libraries were built. In the authors' methods: From all samples, identification returned approximately 13 TRBJ and 60 or so TRBV segments. Each CDR3 protein is one row after TCRdb ran MiXCR on the multiplex PCR reads. What appears here as the V and J calls and clone size reflects TCRdb's work, not the paper's. The table has hundreds of thousands of distinct CDR3 sequences, roughly 15% seen once; the top ten hold over 20%. The time point was: newly diagnosed GD, antithyroid drugs for less than 3 months. PBMC-derived RNA was used for the TCR library. This CDR3 spans 16 amino acids. Germline V gene lookup returns CDR1 SNHLY and CDR2 FYNNEI. Trimming removed 6 bases from V and 1 base from J, with 18 bases in between. This sample is drawn from a study of regulatory T cells in long-lasting Graves disease.

Study-wide results and limits: TCR diversity was lower in persistent Graves' patients (versus newly diagnosed ones).

The material was peripheral blood mononuclear cells (PBMCs), obtained at new diagnosis, from a patient treated with antithyroid drugs. The clonotype comes from a female donor with Graves disease. V gene TRBV2 combines with J gene TRBJ2-5, with a tentative D call TRBD2 (7 bases). The chain's CDR3 is CASRGGAGSSQETQYF. CDR3 coding DNA: TGTGCCAGCAGAGGGGGAGCGGGGAGCTCCCAAGAGACCCAGTACTTC. Filled out from reference TRBV2 and TRBJ2-5, the complete variable domain reads EPEVTQTPSHQVTQMGQEVILRCVPISNHLYFYWYRQILGQKVEFLVSFYNNEISEKSEIFDDQFSVERPDGSNFTLKIRSTKLEDSAMYFCASRGGAGSSQETQYFGPGTRLLVL.